The 13 T cell receptor beta chains presented below share a single source sample, sequenced in a study of T cell clonotyping in hematopoietic cell transplantation. Here immunoSEQ multiplex PCR was the method, and the copy in TCRdb shows in-frame clones only, minus some. The table lists tens of thousands of clones, roughly four fifths of them singletons, with approximately 4.9% in the top ten. Time point: recipient sample about 28 days before transplant, after cytoreduction. Sequencing used peripheral blood mononuclear cells, obtained before stem cell transplant. These TCRs come from a man in his 60s with myelodysplastic syndrome. Some clones in this sample may be carry-over from other donors' samples.

V and J are TRBV4-2 and TRBJ1-5; D not certain. There are 16 residues in the CDR3. Looked up from germline, CDR1 is LGHNA and CDR2 is YNFKEQ. Trimming left V 4 bases short and J 6 bases short, with 19 bases between. The CDR3, as DNA: TGTGCCAGCAGCCTGGAAGTTGATCGGGGAAGTCAGCCCCAGCATTTT. This encodes CASSLEVDRGSQPQHF.

This chain joins TRBV15 and TRBJ2-5; the match to TRBD2 covers 13 bases. The CDR3 runs to 14 residues. Losses at the gene ends were 3 bases for V and 5 bases for J; bases not matched to a gene: 0. CDR1 and CDR2 (germline): LNHNV, YYDKDF (reference sequence). The CDR3 loop reads CATSRGLAGETQYF. The CDR3 DNA is TGTGCCACCAGCAGGGGACTAGCGGGGGAGACCCAGTACTTC.

This clone was observed a few times. This chain connects TRBV7-2 to TRBJ2-2, with D maybe TRBD1 (6 bases). In germline, CDR1 is SGHTA, CDR2 FQGNSA. The CDR3 extends over 13 amino acids. V dropped 2 bases and J dropped 5 bases, with 6 bases sitting between them. CDR3 region: CASSLQGTGELFF. The CDR3 DNA sequence: TGTGCCAGCAGCTTACAGGGGACCGGGGAGCTGTTTTTT.

V and J are TRBV7-9 and TRBJ1-5; D gene unclear. Germline loops: CDR1 SEHNR, CDR2 FQNEAQ (reference sequence). V was pared by 1 base and J by 6 bases, with 16 bases between. The CDR3 has 16 amino acids. The CDR3 nucleotides are TGTGCCAGCAGCTTAGACGTGCCCGGTAGTATTCAGCCCCAGCATTTT. Its translation: CASSLDVPGSIQPQHF.

This chain uses TRBV18 with TRBJ1-5; D possibly corresponds to TRBD1 (5 bases). The V end lost 2 bases, the J end lost 1 base, and 9 bases lay between the germline ends. In germline, CDR1 is KGHSH, CDR2 LQKENI. The CDR3 is 15 residues long. CDR3 amino acids: CASSPGGGSNQPQHF. The DNA for the CDR3 is TGTGCCAGCTCACCAGGTGGGGGAAGCAATCAGCCCCAGCATTTT.

This chain connects TRBV20-1 to TRBJ2-5; possible D gene TRBD1, 5 bases. CDR3 size: 11 residues. Trimming shortened V by 6 bases and J by 2 bases, and 7 bases separated the two germline ends. Germline CDR1 and CDR2: DFQATT and SNEGSKA (reference sequence). For the CDR3, the DNA is TGCAGTGCCCAGGGACAAGAGACCCAGTACTTC. The encoded protein is CSAQGQETQYF.

This rearrangement joins TRBV7-2 to TRBJ2-3; D remains unclear. Germline V gene data show CDR1 as SGHTA and CDR2 as FQGNSA. The CDR3 has 15 amino acids. V gave up 5 bases and J gave up 4 bases, with 16 bases separating them. The CDR3 bases are TGTGCCAGCAGCCTAGGACGGAAGGAGTCAGATACGCAGTATTTT. Translating gives CASSLGRKESDTQYF. The full variable domain, completed using reference TRBV7-2 and TRBJ2-3, is GAGVSQSPSNKVTEKGKDVELRCDPISGHTALYWYRQSLGQGLEFLIYFQGNSAPDKSGLPSDRFSAERTGGSVSTLTIQRTQQEDSAVYLCASSLGRKESDTQYFGPGTRLTVL.

This clone was picked up one time. The J gene is TRBJ2-1, the V gene TRBV7-8; 8 bases line up with TRBD1. The trim removed 5 bases at V and 7 bases at J, leaving 10 bases unmatched. This CDR3 region has 15 residues. CDR1 is SGHVS, CDR2 FQNEAQ, per germline. The CDR3 sequence is CASSLGQGAGNEQFF. The CDR3, as DNA: TGTGCCAGCAGCCTCGGTCAGGGGGCGGGTAATGAGCAGTTCTTC.

This clone was counted between two and nine times. The chain employs TRBV30 and TRBJ2-3; D call uncertain. The CDR3 loop spans 15 amino acids. V was trimmed by 0 bases and J by 0 bases, leaving 10 bases between them. The V gene's germline CDR1 is GTSNPN and CDR2 SVGIG (reference sequence). Here the CDR3 reads CAWSVSESSTDTQYF. In DNA, the CDR3 is TGTGCCTGGAGTGTATCGGAATCCAGCACAGATACGCAGTATTTT.

This rearrangement joins TRBV14 to TRBJ1-2; D gene unclear. Germline CDR1 and CDR2: SGHDN and FVKESK. The CDR3 is made up of 14 amino acids. The ends were cut back, 0 bases at V and 5 bases at J, with 10 bases in the middle. The CDR3 DNA follows: TGTGCCAGCAGCCAAGACTCACGGTCGTATGGCTACACCTTC. Amino acids: CASSQDSRSYGYTF. The full variable domain, completed using reference TRBV14 and TRBJ1-2, is EAGVTQFPSHSVIEKGQTVTLRCDPISGHDNLYWYRRVMGKEIKFLLHFVKESKQDESGMPNNRFLAERTGGTYSTLKVQPAELEDSGVYFCASSQDSRSYGYTFGSGTRLTVV.

This sequence joins TRBV7-6 and TRBJ2-1, with D hard to call. This CDR3 spans 13 amino acids. Germline V gene sequence: CDR1 SGHVS, CDR2 FNYEAQ. V lost 4 bases and J 9 bases, leaving 13 bases between the germline ends. The CDR3 spells CASSSEGLGEQFF. CDR3 nucleotides: TGTGCCAGCAGCTCAGAAGGGCTGGGTGAGCAGTTCTTC.

The chain has TRBV28 and TRBJ1-6; D uncertain. This CDR3 spans 15 amino acids. Germline loops: CDR1 MDHEN, CDR2 SYDVKM. Trimming shortened V by 5 bases and J by 0 bases, and 8 bases separated the two germline ends. CDR3 amino acids: CASSPPDSYNSPLHF. CDR3 nucleotide sequence: TGTGCCAGCAGTCCACCGGACTCCTATAATTCACCCCTCCACTTT.

This chain joins TRBV7-8 and TRBJ2-7; 7 positions match TRBD1. Germline V lookup: CDR1 SGHVS, CDR2 FQNEAQ. The CDR3 has 15 amino acids. J lost 3 bases, V lost 1 base, and 6 bases had no gene match. The CDR3 DNA reads TGTGCCAGCAGCTTAGTGGGACAGAGCTTCTACGAGCAGTACTTC. Translation gives CASSLVGQSFYEQYF.